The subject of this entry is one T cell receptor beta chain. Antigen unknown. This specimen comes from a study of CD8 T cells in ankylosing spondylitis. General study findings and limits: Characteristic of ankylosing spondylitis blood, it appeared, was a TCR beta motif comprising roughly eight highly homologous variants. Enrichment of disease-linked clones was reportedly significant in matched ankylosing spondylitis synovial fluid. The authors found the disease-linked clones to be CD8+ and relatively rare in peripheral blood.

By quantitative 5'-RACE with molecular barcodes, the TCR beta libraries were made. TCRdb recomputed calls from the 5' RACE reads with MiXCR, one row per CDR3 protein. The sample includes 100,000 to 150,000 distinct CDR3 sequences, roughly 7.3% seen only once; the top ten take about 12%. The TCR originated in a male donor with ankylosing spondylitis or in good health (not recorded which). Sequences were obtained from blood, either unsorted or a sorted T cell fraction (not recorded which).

CDR3: CSARILVHTDTQYF. The CDR3 DNA reads as TGCAGTGCTAGGATACTAGTACACACAGATACGCAGTATTTT. This rearrangement joins TRBV20-1 to TRBJ2-3; D might be TRBD2 (5 bases). Per the germline V gene, CDR1 is DFQATT and CDR2 is SNEGSKA (reference sequence). V lost 3 bases and J lost 2, with 12 bases in between. The CDR3 is 14 amino acids.